Described below is a single T cell receptor (beta chain) sequence and its context. The antigen is unknown. The CDR3 sequence is 13 residues long. Germline CDR1 is GTSNPN and CDR2 is SVGIG (reference sequence). The ends were cut back, 3 bases at V and 3 bases at J, with 8 bases in the middle. The sample belongs to a study of shared clonotypes between healthy human individuals. Using immunoSEQ multiplex PCR, the repertoire was profiled, and TCRdb retains in-frame clones only, with some absent. The sample records about 380,000 clones, roughly 96% being singletons. Study results and caveats: Generation probability values for non-shared clonotypes were lower than those for clonotypes shared by all four donors.

This sequence originates from a man aged 25 to 40 in good health. The chain carries TRBV30 and TRBJ2-2; D remains unclear. Specimen: memory CD8+ T cells sorted from blood. Subset defined: CD45RO+ cells pooled with CCR7-negative TemRA cells. In DNA form, the CDR3 reads TGTGCCTGGAGCCAAGGGCACACCGGGGAGCTGTTTTTT. Translating gives CAWSQGHTGELFF. Combining the CDR3 with reference TRBV30 and TRBJ2-2 gives the whole variable domain SQTIHQWPATLVQPVGSPLSLECTVEGTSNPNLYWYRQAAGRGLQLLFYSVGIGQISSEVPQNLSASRPQDRQFILSSKKLLLSDSGFYLCAWSQGHTGELFFGEGSRLTVL.